This T cell receptor (beta chain) was recorded in a study of cytomegalovirus exposure and HLA in healthy donors. Study-wide context: Samples from HLA-typed donors yielded 65 million to 90 million unique TCRs in an early data release. Broader study findings: Immune exposure was documented only through CMV serostatus.

Looked up from germline, CDR1 is SGHRS and CDR2 is YFSETQ. This CDR3 contains 14 residues. In the PCR, 60 Vbeta and 13 Jbeta primers were used. Some clones are missing from TCRdb's copy, which holds only in-frame ones; the method was immunoSEQ multiplex PCR. This table has around 170,000 clones, approximately 84% appearing once. Concerning this clone: The antigen is not known. An end of the junction does not agree with germline; a read error may underlie this.

The TCR was taken from a woman between 45 and 60 years old in good health and CMV-seropositive. The sample taken for sequencing was PBMCs. The rearrangement links TRBV5-1 to TRBJ2-4, with D maybe TRBD2 (5 bases). The CDR3 nucleotides read TGCGCCAGCAGCTTGGGGTCCGGGATAAACAGTCAGTACTTC. It specifies CASSLGSGINSQYF.